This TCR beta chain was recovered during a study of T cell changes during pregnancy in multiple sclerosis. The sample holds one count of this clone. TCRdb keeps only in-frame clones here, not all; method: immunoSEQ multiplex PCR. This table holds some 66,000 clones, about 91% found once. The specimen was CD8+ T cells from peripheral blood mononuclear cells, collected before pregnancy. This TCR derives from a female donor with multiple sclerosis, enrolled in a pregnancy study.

The CDR3 coding sequence is TGTGCCAGCAGCCAATTTCCGGCAGGTACGGAAAAACTGTTTTTT. Encoded protein: CASSQFPAGTEKLFF. V and J are TRBV16 and TRBJ1-4, with D hard to call. Per germline, CDR1 KGHSY and CDR2 FQNENV. Deletions cut 1 base from V and 8 bases from J, with 14 bases between. The CDR3 spans 15 residues.